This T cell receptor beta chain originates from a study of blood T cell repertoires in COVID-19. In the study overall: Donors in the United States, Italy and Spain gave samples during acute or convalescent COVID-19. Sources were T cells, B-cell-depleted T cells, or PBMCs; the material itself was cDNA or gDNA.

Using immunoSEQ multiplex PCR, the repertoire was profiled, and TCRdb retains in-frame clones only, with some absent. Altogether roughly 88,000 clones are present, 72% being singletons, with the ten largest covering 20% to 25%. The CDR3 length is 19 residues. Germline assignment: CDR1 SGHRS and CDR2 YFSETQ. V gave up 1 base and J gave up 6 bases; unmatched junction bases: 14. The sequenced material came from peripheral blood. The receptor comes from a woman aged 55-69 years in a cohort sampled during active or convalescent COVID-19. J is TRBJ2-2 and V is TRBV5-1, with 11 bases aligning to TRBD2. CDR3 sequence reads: CASSLFPSGGSSNPGELFF. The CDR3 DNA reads TGCGCCAGCAGCTTGTTCCCTAGCGGGGGGTCGAGTAATCCCGGGGAGCTGTTTTTT.